Following are 8 T cell receptor beta chains from one sample sequenced in a study of regulatory T cells in long-lasting Graves disease. Through Arm-PCR of CDR3 regions and iRepertoire HTBI primers, TCR beta libraries were built. TCRdb reprocessed the multiplex PCR reads with MiXCR, giving one entry per CDR3 protein. Of hundreds of thousands of distinct CDR3 sequences detected, roughly a sixth appear once; the ten largest clones hold 22%. Time point meaning: newly diagnosed GD, antithyroid drugs for less than 3 months. Making the TCR library involved RNA that had been extracted from PBMCs. This specimen was peripheral blood mononuclear cells (PBMCs), taken at new diagnosis, from a patient treated with antithyroid drugs. Receptors originate from a female donor with Graves disease.

The chain has TRBV18 and TRBJ1-1, with D possibly being TRBD1 (5 bases). Germline CDR1 and CDR2: KGHSH and LQKENI. Trimming pared 3 bases from V and 1 base from J, leaving 12 bases between. The CDR3 is made up of 15 amino acids. CDR3 in DNA: TGTGCCAGCTCACCGGAGGGGTGGGGGAACACTGAAGCTTTCTTT. Translated, it gives CASSPEGWGNTEAFF.

This clonotype was found a few times. Since a much larger clone is just one base distant, this may be a read error. This chain's CDR3 is CASSLQGGEAFF. In DNA form, the CDR3 reads TGTGCCAGCAGCTTACAGGGCGGTGAAGCTTTCTTT. This chain links TRBV7-9 with TRBJ1-1; tentative D call: TRBD1 (5 bases). The CDR3 has 12 amino acids. Germline V CDR1 and CDR2: SEHNR, FQNEAQ (reference sequence). V was pared by 2 bases and J by 7 bases, with 8 bases between.

This clonotype was detected ten times or more. The V gene is TRBV12-3 or TRBV12-4, the J gene TRBJ2-1; 11 bases match TRBD2. The CDR3 consists of 16 residues. The ends lost 5 bases at V and 4 bases at J; junction bases unmatched: 7. Here the CDR3 DNA reads TGTGCCAGCAGTCCCCCGGGACTAGCGGCGTACAATGAGCAGTTCTTC. Its protein is CASSPPGLAAYNEQFF.

This clonotype was seen repeatedly, ten times or more. The chain employs TRBV5-1 and TRBJ2-1; D not certain. CDR3 length equals 16 residues. V lost 0 bases, J lost 0 bases, and 10 bases lay in between. Germline assignment: CDR1 SGHRS and CDR2 YFSETQ. CDR3 DNA sequence: TGCGCCAGCAGCTTGGTCGTAGCAAGCTCCTACAATGAGCAGTTCTTC. It yields the protein CASSLVVASSYNEQFF.

Only a few counts were recorded for this clonotype. This chain joins TRBV20-1 and TRBJ1-2; D may be TRBD1 (5 bases). There are 15 residues in the CDR3. V was shortened by 0 bases and J by 7 bases, with 18 bases between the two germline ends. The germline gives CDR1 DFQATT, CDR2 SNEGSKA (reference sequence). Here the CDR3 DNA reads TGCAGTGCTAGAGATTCAAACGCAGGGAACGGTGGCTACACCTTC. Its translation is CSARDSNAGNGGYTF.

Many counts were recorded for this clonotype. For the CDR3, the DNA is TGCAGTCCCGGTAGGGTGATGAACACTGAAGCTTTCTTT. Its protein product is CSPGRVMNTEAFF. This chain joins TRBV20-1 and TRBJ1-1; D remains unclear. The CDR3 length is 13 residues. V was cut by 8 bases and J by 0 bases, with 13 bases left in between. The germline CDR1 and CDR2 sequences are DFQATT and SNEGSKA (reference sequence).

For this clonotype: This may arise from a read error, as a much more abundant clone is one base away. The conserved phenylalanine or tryptophan is not found at the CDR3 terminus, so this likely reflects a read error. This chain joins TRBV3-1 and TRBJ1-1; TRBD1 matches at 7 bases. Trimming removed 4 bases from V and 6 bases from J; junction bases left unmatched: 5. The CDR3 has 13 amino acids. The germline V gene has CDR1 LGHDT and CDR2 YNNKEL (reference sequence). CDR3 amino acids: CASSLGGTSEAFL. CDR3 DNA sequence: TGTGCCAGCAGCCTAGGGGGCACGTCTGAAGCTTTCCTT.

This clonotype has at least ten counts. The chain recombines TRBV4-1 with TRBJ2-7; D unclear. Deletions cut 1 base from V and 2 bases from J, with 12 bases between. The CDR3 loop spans 15 amino acids. Germline values: CDR1 MGHRA, CDR2 YSYEKL. The CDR3 DNA is TGCGCCAGCAGCCAAGTCCGAAACAATGCCTACGAGCAGTACTTC. Residues: CASSQVRNNAYEQYF.